The present TCR beta chain was sequenced within a study of blood T cell repertoires in COVID-19. Study-wide background: The United States, Italy and Spain provided the acute and convalescent COVID-19 samples. The analysed material was cDNA or gDNA that came from T cells, B-cell-depleted T cells, or PBMCs.

V was clipped by 3 bases and J by 0 bases, with 9 bases between them. In germline, CDR1 is ENHRY, CDR2 SYGVKD. CDR3 length: 14 residues. In the source study's methods: Estimation of nucleated cell counts was performed using reference gene primer amplification. Libraries were prepared by immunoSEQ multiplex PCR; TCRdb keeps only in-frame clonotypes and omits some of them. The V and J calls and the clone size are those of that table, but D and trimming were determined from the DNA. The sample carries 200,000 to 250,000 clones, more than 65% recorded once. Sequences were obtained from peripheral blood. The rearrangement uses TRBV10-3 and TRBJ2-7; D gene unclear. The clonotype was recovered from an older woman with acute or convalescent COVID-19. Here the CDR3 DNA reads TGTGCCATCAGTGACCGTCCGAGCTCCTACGAGCAGTACTTC. It codes for CAISDRPSSYEQYF.